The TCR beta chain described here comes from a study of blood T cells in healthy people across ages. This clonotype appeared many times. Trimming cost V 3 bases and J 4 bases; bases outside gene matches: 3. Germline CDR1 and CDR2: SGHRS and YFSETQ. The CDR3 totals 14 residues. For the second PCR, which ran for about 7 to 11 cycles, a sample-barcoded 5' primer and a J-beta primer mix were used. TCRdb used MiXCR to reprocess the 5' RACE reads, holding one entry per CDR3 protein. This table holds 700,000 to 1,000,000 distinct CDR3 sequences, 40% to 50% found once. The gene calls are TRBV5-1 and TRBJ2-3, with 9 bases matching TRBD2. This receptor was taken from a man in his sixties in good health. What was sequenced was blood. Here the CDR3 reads CASSSGLAADTQYF. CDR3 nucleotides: TGCGCCAGCAGCTCGGGACTAGCCGCAGATACGCAGTATTTT.